A single sample gave rise to the 24 T cell receptor beta chains below, sequenced in a study of blood T cell repertoires in COVID-19. Measured with immunoSEQ multiplex PCR; TCRdb has only the in-frame clones, and not every one. The data hold approximately 200,000 clones, with roughly four fifths observed a single time. Sequenced: peripheral blood. Receptors were obtained from a woman aged 55-69 years with acute or convalescent COVID-19.

This clone was detected many times. The chain links TRBV28 to TRBJ1-2, with 7 bases identical to TRBD1. CDR1 and CDR2 from the germline V gene are MDHEN and SYDVKM. This CDR3 spans 14 amino acids. V gave up 6 bases and J gave up 4 bases; unmatched junction bases: 8. The CDR3 region has the DNA TGTGCCAGCAGCACAGGGGACGCTCTCTATGGCTACACCTTC. Its protein product is CASSTGDALYGYTF.

The rearrangement joins TRBV27 to TRBJ1-6; possibly TRBD1 for D (6 bases). The CDR3 totals 17 residues. Germline V gene data show CDR1 as MNHEY and CDR2 as SMNVEV (reference sequence). Deletions cut 5 bases from V and 0 bases from J, with 14 bases between. The CDR3 DNA is TGTGCCAGCAGTCGATACTCGGACAGCTCCTATAATTCACCCCTCCACTTT. Translated: CASSRYSDSSYNSPLHF.

The chain couples TRBV19 to TRBJ1-6; no clear D. V lost 3 bases, J lost 14 bases, and 14 bases lay in between. The germline V gene encodes CDR1 LNHDA and CDR2 SQIVND (reference sequence). The CDR3 is 13 residues long. DNA for the CDR3: TGTGCCAGTAGTATTTGGGCAGATACGGCCCTCCACTTT. This codes for CASSIWADTALHF. Variable domain in full (rest from reference TRBV19 and TRBJ1-6): DGGITQSPKYLFRKEGQNVTLSCEQNLNHDAMYWYRQDPGQGLRLIYYSQIVNDFQKGDIAEGYSVSREKKESFPLTVTSAQKNPTAFYLCASSIWADTALHFGNGTRLTVT.

The J gene is TRBJ2-7, the V gene TRBV3-1 (or the pseudogene TRBV3-2); 10 bases map to TRBD2. Trimming took 0 bases from V and 5 from J; bases not matched to a gene: 4. CDR1 LGHDT and CDR2 YNNKEL come from the germline V gene (reference sequence). There are 15 residues in the CDR3. The CDR3 bases are TGTGCCAGCAGCCAAGATCTAGCGGGGGCCCACGAGCAGTACTTC. Protein: CASSQDLAGAHEQYF.

In this sample, this clone turned up once. This chain connects TRBV30 to TRBJ1-1, with 7 bases aligning to TRBD1. After removal of 2 bases from V and 4 bases from J, the junction contained 4 bases not matched to a gene. The CDR3 is 13 amino acids. Germline V gene sequence: CDR1 GTSNPN, CDR2 SVGIG (reference sequence). The CDR3 loop reads CAWSKGAPTEAFF. The CDR3, as DNA: TGTGCCTGGAGTAAGGGGGCACCCACTGAAGCTTTCTTT. The full variable domain, in which reference TRBV30 and TRBJ1-1 provide the parts outside the CDR3, is SQTIHQWPATLVQPVGSPLSLECTVEGTSNPNLYWYRQAAGRGLQLLFYSVGIGQISSEVPQNLSASRPQDRQFILSSKKLLLSDSGFYLCAWSKGAPTEAFFGQGTRLTVV.

This clone occurred once. CDR3 amino acids: CASSDRQFSGNTIYF. CDR3 DNA: TGTGCCAGCAGCGATCGACAGTTCTCTGGAAACACCATATATTTT. The chain combines TRBV7-2 with TRBJ1-3; maybe TRBD1 (5 bases). The CDR3 is 15 residues long. Germline V gives CDR1 SGHTA, CDR2 FQGNSA. The germline V and J ends were trimmed by 5 bases and 0 bases, with 11 bases remaining between them.

V and J are TRBV5-1 and TRBJ2-5; 8 bases agree with TRBD2. The length of the CDR3 is 18 residues. Per the germline V gene, CDR1 is SGHRS and CDR2 is YFSETQ. Germline trimming cut 0 bases from V and 2 bases from J; bases unmatched to any gene: 12. CDR3 amino acids: CASSLGATSGSPQETQYF. The CDR3, as DNA: TGCGCCAGCAGCTTGGGCGCTACTAGCGGAAGCCCTCAAGAGACCCAGTACTTC.

The genes are TRBV29-1 and TRBJ2-3; the D is unclear. Germline lookup yields CDR1 SQVTM and CDR2 ANQGSEA. Trimming pared 4 bases from V and 0 bases from J, leaving 5 bases between. CDR3 length: 12 amino acids. CDR3: CSVALSTDTQYF. The CDR3 DNA follows: TGCAGCGTTGCTCTTAGCACAGATACGCAGTATTTT.

The chain links TRBV5-1 to TRBJ1-4; D unclear. The CDR3 is 15 amino acids. With 0 bases removed from V and 1 base from J, the gap between germline ends came to 7 bases. Germline V gene lookup returns CDR1 SGHRS and CDR2 YFSETQ. CDR3 in amino acids: CASSLGVGTNEKLFF. For the CDR3, the DNA is TGCGCCAGCAGCTTGGGCGTTGGAACTAATGAAAAACTGTTTTTT. Filled out from reference TRBV5-1 and TRBJ1-4, the complete variable domain reads KAGVTQTPRYLIKTRGQQVTLSCSPISGHRSVSWYQQTPGQGLQFLFEYFSETQRNKGNFPGRFSGRQFSNSRSEMNVSTLELGDSALYLCASSLGVGTNEKLFFGSGTQLSVL.

This clone showed up just a few times. V usage is TRBV7-2 and J usage is TRBJ1-5; D ambiguous. Germline V gene sequence: CDR1 SGHTA, CDR2 FQGNSA. Trimming took 5 bases from V and 4 from J, leaving 6 bases between them. This CDR3 contains 12 residues. CDR3 nucleotide sequence: TGTGCCAGCAGCGACTATAATCAGCCCCAGCATTTT. Translated, it gives CASSDYNQPQHF.

This sequence joins TRBV2 and TRBJ1-4; 8 positions agree with TRBD1. The CDR3 has 16 residues. Germline V gives CDR1 SNHLY, CDR2 FYNNEI. The V and J ends lost 3 bases and 4 bases, in that order; junction bases with no gene match: 7. DNA of the CDR3: TGTGCCAGCAGTGACAGGGGGCTGAGGAATAATGAAAAACTGTTTTTT. Translating gives CASSDRGLRNNEKLFF. The full variable domain, rest sourced from reference TRBV2 and TRBJ1-4, is EPEVTQTPSHQVTQMGQEVILRCVPISNHLYFYWYRQILGQKVEFLVSFYNNEISEKSEIFDDQFSVERPDGSNFTLKIRSTKLEDSAMYFCASSDRGLRNNEKLFFGSGTQLSVL.

This clone has a single count. The chain joins TRBV6-5 to TRBJ1-1; 7 nucleotides align to TRBD1. After removal of 6 bases from V and 7 bases from J, the junction contained 11 bases not matched to a gene. The CDR3 covers 14 residues. The germline CDR1 and CDR2 sequences are MNHEY and SVGAGI. The CDR3 sequence: CASSRPGQRSEAFF. The CDR3 bases are TGTGCCAGCAGCCGGCCGGGACAGAGGAGTGAAGCTTTCTTT.

The chain links TRBV2 to TRBJ1-1, with 7 positions matching TRBD1. This CDR3 is built from 14 residues. Germline CDR1 and CDR2: SNHLY and FYNNEI. Losses at the gene ends were 7 bases for V and 0 bases for J; bases not matched to a gene: 5. The CDR3 DNA is TGTGCCAGCACCTTGACAGGGTTGAACACTGAAGCTTTCTTT. Translation gives CASTLTGLNTEAFF.

This chain connects TRBV20-1 to TRBJ2-7; 7 nucleotides match TRBD2. CDR1 and CDR2 (germline): DFQATT, SNEGSKA (reference sequence). CDR3 size: 14 residues. V lost 6 bases to trimming and J lost 2 bases; unmatched junction nucleotides: 10. The CDR3: CSASLSGAPYEQYF. CDR3 nucleotide sequence: TGCAGTGCAAGTTTGAGCGGGGCGCCCTACGAGCAGTACTTC.

The chain employs TRBV28 and TRBJ1-2, with 8 bases aligning to TRBD1. The junction had 2 bases not matched to a gene; V was cut back by 7 bases and J by 4 bases. The V gene's germline CDR1 is MDHEN and CDR2 SYDVKM. CDR3 length: 12 amino acids. CDR3 DNA sequence: TGTGCCAGCACTGGGACAGGCTATGGCTACACCTTC. This codes for CASTGTGYGYTF.

This clone was picked up a small number of times. The gene calls are TRBV9 and TRBJ2-2; TRBD2 matches at 8 bases. V trimming: 2 bases; J trimming: 4 bases; junction bases outside the gene matches: 1. This CDR3 has 14 residues. Per the germline V gene, CDR1 is SGDLS and CDR2 is YYNGEE. CDR3 residues: CASSVGLVTGELFF. The CDR3 nucleotides are TGTGCCAGCAGCGTGGGACTAGTCACCGGGGAGCTGTTTTTT.

The chain combines TRBV10-3 with TRBJ1-4; D gene uncertain. Germline lookup yields CDR1 ENHRY and CDR2 SYGVKD. V lost 10 bases and J lost 3, with 12 bases in between. There are 13 residues in the CDR3. In nucleotides, the CDR3 is TGTGCCACTAACGTAGCAGCTAATGAAAAACTGTTTTTT. Protein: CATNVAANEKLFF.

The CDR3 here is CASSFGSGGADNEQFF. The CDR3 DNA reads as TGTGCCAGCAGCTTCGGCAGTGGGGGGGCGGACAATGAGCAGTTCTTC. The rearrangement joins TRBV11-3 to TRBJ2-1, with D perhaps TRBD2 (7 bases). The V end lost 3 bases, the J end lost 5 bases, and 17 bases lay between the germline ends. From germline, CDR1 is SGHNT and CDR2 YENEEA. This CDR3 comprises 16 residues.

The chain is built from TRBV11-2 and TRBJ1-6; 9 bases are a match to TRBD1. CDR3 length equals 15 residues. Losses at the gene ends were 1 base for V and 6 bases for J; bases not matched to a gene: 1. CDR1 and CDR2 from the germline V gene are SGHAT and FQNNGV. Written as DNA, the CDR3 is TGTGCCAGCAGCTTAGGGGGACAGGGTAATTCACCCCTCCACTTT. Encoded protein: CASSLGGQGNSPLHF.

The V and J genes are TRBV5-1 and TRBJ1-4; TRBD1 agrees at 8 bases. CDR1 and CDR2 (germline): SGHRS, YFSETQ. With 3 bases clipped from V and 7 bases from J, the junction kept 8 bases outside the gene matches. This CDR3 contains 15 residues. CDR3 sequence (DNA): TGCGCCAGCAGCTACGGACAGGGTGGTAGTGAAAAACTGTTTTTT. Translated: CASSYGQGGSEKLFF.

V gene TRBV7-8 combines with J gene TRBJ2-3; possible D gene TRBD1, 5 bases. CDR3 length: 14 residues. Germline V gene data show CDR1 as SGHVS and CDR2 as FQNEAQ. The V end was cut by 0 bases, the J end by 2 bases, with 6 bases between. CDR3 sequence reads: CASSLARATDTQYF. In nucleotides, the CDR3 is TGTGCCAGCAGCTTAGCCAGGGCCACAGATACGCAGTATTTT.

The chain links TRBV12-3 or TRBV12-4 to TRBJ1-3, with D unclear. The ends were cut back, 8 bases at V and 0 bases at J, with 8 bases in the middle. CDR3 length: 13 residues. The CDR3 loop is CASLQNSGNTIYF. In nucleotides, the CDR3 is TGTGCCAGCTTGCAGAACTCTGGAAACACCATATATTTT.

The V gene is TRBV5-6, the J gene TRBJ2-7, with D perhaps TRBD2 (5 bases). V was pared by 2 bases and J by 6 bases, with 6 bases between. The V gene's germline CDR1 is SGHDT and CDR2 YYEEEE. This CDR3 contains 11 residues. The CDR3 DNA reads as TGTGCCAGCAGCTTAGGAGGCGAGCAGTACTTC. This sequence encodes CASSLGGEQYF.

The chain employs TRBV4-1 and TRBJ2-2, with 11 bases aligning to TRBD1. The CDR3 is made up of 16 amino acids. The V segment lost 5 bases and the J segment 6 bases; nucleotides outside the gene matches: 8. Germline loops: CDR1 MGHRA, CDR2 YSYEKL. CDR3: CASSYGQGAYPGELFF. CDR3 nucleotide sequence: TGCGCCAGCAGCTACGGACAGGGGGCTTATCCCGGGGAGCTGTTTTTT.